This TCR beta chain was sequenced in a study of T cell repertoires in cytomegalovirus infection. Study-wide background: It was the public TCR beta signatures that indicated both CMV infection and matching HLA type. Overall study results and limits: CMV-specific HLA-C-restricted TCR beta clonotypes dominated the ex vivo response.

Using its own MiXCR run on the reads, TCRdb lists one record per CDR3 protein. The profile shows about 310,000 distinct CDR3 sequences, 20% to 25% of them singletons. This clonotype was counted only a few times. The antigen remains unidentified. Between the trimmed V and J ends, which lost 1 base and 5 bases, there was a span of 14 bases. The CDR3 extends over 15 amino acids. Per the germline V gene, CDR1 is SGHTA and CDR2 is FQGNSA. This specimen consisted of cultured PBMCs, obtained from culture after CMV antigen stimulation. The receptor was isolated from a human donor in good health (CMV status not recorded). Some clones in this sample may be carry-over from other donors' samples. The chain couples TRBV7-2 to TRBJ2-5; D might be TRBD1 or TRBD2, each matching 5 bases. The chain's CDR3 is CASSLETGWGETQYF. DNA of the CDR3: TGTGCCAGCAGCTTAGAGACGGGATGGGGGGAGACCCAGTACTTC.